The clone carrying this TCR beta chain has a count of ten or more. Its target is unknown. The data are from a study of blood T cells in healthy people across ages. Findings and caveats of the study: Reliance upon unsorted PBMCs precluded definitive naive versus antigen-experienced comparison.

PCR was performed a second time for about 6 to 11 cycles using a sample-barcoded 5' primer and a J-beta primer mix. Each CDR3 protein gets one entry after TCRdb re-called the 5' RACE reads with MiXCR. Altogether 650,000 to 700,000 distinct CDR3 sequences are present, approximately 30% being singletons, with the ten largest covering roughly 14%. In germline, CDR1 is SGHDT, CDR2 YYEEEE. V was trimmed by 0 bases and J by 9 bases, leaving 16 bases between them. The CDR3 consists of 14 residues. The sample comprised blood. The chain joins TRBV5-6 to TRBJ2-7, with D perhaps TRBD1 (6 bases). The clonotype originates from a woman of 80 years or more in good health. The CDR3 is CASSLGQGSLGQYF. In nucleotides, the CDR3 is TGTGCCAGCAGCTTGGGTCAGGGGTCCCTAGGGCAGTACTTC.